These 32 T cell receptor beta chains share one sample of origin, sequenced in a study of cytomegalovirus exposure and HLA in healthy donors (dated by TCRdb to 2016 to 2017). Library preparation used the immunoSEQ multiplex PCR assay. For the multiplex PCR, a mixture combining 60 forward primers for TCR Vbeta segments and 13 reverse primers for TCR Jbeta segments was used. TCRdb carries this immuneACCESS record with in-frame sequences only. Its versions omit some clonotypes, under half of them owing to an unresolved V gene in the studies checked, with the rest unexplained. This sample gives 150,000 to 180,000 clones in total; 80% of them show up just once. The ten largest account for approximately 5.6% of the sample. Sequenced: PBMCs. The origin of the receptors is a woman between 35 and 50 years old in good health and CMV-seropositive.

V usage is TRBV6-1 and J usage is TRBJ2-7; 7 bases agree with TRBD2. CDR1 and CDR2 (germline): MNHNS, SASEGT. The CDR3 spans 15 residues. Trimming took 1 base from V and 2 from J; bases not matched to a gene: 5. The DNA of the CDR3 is TGTGCCAGCAGTGAAGAAAGCGGGGAAGCCTACGAGCAGTACTTC. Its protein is CASSEESGEAYEQYF.

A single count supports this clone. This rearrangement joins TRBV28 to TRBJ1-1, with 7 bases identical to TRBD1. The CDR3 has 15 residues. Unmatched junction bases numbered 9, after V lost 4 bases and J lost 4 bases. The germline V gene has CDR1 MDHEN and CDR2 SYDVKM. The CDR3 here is CASSSRDSGPTEAFF. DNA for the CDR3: TGTGCCAGCAGTTCCCGGGACAGCGGACCCACTGAAGCTTTCTTT.

The CDR3 reads CASSFGTEEYGYTF. The CDR3 DNA sequence: TGTGCCAGCAGCTTCGGGACAGAGGAATATGGCTACACCTTC. This chain links TRBV5-6 with TRBJ1-2, with 7 bases lining up with TRBD1. CDR1 SGHDT and CDR2 YYEEEE come from the germline V gene. V shed 2 bases and J 5 bases; nucleotides not matched to a gene: 6. The CDR3 is made up of 14 amino acids.

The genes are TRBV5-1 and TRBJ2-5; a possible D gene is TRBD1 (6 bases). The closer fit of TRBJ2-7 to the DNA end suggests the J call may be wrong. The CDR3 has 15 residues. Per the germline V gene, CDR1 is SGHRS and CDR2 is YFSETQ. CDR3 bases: TGCGCCAGCAGCCCCTATGGGCAGGGGCCCCACGAGCAGTACTTC. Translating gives CASSPYGQGPHEQYF.

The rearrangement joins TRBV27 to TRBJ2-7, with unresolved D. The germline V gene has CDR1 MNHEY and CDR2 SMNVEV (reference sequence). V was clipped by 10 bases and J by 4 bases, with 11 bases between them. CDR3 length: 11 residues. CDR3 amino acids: CANSLLYEQYF. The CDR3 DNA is TGTGCCAACTCACTCCTTTACGAGCAGTACTTC.

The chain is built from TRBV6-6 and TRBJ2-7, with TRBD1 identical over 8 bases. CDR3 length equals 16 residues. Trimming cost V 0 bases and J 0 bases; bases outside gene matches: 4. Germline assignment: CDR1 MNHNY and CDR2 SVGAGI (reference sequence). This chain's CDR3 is CASSYSDRAISYEQYF. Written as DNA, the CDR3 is TGTGCCAGCAGTTACTCGGACAGGGCCATCTCCTACGAGCAGTACTTC.

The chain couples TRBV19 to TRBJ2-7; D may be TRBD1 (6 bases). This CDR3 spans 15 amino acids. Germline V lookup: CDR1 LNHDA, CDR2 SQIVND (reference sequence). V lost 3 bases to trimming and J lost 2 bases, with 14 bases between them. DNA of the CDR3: TGTGCCAGTAGTATTGGGTCGGGACACCCCTACGAGCAGTACTTC. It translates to CASSIGSGHPYEQYF.

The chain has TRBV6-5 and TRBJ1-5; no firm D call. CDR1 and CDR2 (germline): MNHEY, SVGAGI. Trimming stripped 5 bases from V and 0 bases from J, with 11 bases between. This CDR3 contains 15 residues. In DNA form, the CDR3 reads TGTGCCAGCAGTCCACGGGGAAATAGCAATCAGCCCCAGCATTTT. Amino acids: CASSPRGNSNQPQHF.

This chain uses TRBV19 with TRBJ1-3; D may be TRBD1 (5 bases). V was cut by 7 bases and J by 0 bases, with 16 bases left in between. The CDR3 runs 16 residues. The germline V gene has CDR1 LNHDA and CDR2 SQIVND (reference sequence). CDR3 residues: CASKTQAGTSGNTIYF. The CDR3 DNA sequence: TGTGCCAGTAAAACCCAGGCGGGGACCTCTGGAAACACCATATATTTT.

CDR3 nucleotide sequence: TGTGCCAGCAGTGCAAGAGGGCGGTCGGACCAGCCCCAGCATTTT. Translated: CASSARGRSDQPQHF. The chain combines TRBV2 with TRBJ1-5; D gene uncertain. V lost 4 bases and J lost 7, with 17 bases in between. Germline V gene lookup returns CDR1 SNHLY and CDR2 FYNNEI. The CDR3 length is 15 residues.

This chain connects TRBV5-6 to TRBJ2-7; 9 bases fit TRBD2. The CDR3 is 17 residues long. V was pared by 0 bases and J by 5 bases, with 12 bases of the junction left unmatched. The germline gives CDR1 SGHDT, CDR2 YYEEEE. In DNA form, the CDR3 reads TGTGCCAGCAGCTTGGGTGAGTTGAGGCTAGCGGGAAACGAGCAGTACTTC. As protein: CASSLGELRLAGNEQYF.

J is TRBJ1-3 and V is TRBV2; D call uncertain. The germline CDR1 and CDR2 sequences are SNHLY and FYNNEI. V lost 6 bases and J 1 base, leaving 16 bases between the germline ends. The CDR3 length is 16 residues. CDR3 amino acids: CASSVETSSSGNTIYF. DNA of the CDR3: TGTGCCAGCAGCGTAGAAACCTCAAGTTCTGGAAACACCATATATTTT.

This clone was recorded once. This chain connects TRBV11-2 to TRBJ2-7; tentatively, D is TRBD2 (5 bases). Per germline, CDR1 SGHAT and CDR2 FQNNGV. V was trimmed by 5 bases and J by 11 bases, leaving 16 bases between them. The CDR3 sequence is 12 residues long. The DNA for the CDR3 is TGTGCCAGCAGCCCATCCGGACTGAGGGAGTACTTC. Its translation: CASSPSGLREYF.

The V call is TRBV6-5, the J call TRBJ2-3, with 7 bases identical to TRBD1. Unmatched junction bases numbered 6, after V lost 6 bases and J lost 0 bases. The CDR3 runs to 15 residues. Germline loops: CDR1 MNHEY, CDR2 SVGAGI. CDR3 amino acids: CASSFGQVSTDTQYF. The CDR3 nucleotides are TGTGCCAGCAGCTTTGGACAGGTTAGCACAGATACGCAGTATTTT.

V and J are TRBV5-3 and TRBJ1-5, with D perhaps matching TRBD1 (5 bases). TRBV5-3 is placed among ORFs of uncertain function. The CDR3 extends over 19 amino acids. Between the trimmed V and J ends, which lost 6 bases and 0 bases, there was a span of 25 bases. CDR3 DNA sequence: TGTGCCAGAATGCTCCCCAATCAGGTGGGGGACTATAGCAATCAGCCCCAGCATTTT. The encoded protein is CARMLPNQVGDYSNQPQHF.

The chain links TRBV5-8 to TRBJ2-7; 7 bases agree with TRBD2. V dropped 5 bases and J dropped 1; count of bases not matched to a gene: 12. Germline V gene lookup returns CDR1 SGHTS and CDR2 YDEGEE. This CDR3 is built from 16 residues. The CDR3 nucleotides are TGTGCCAGCAGGACTTCCGGAGCGGGGCAGTCCTACGAGCAGTACTTC. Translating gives CASRTSGAGQSYEQYF.

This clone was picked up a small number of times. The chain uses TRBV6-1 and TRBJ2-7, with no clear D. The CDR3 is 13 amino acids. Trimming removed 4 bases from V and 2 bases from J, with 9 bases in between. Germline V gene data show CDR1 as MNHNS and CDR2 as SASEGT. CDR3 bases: TGTGCCAGCAGTGCCGCGGTGGCCTACGAGCAGTACTTC. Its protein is CASSAAVAYEQYF.

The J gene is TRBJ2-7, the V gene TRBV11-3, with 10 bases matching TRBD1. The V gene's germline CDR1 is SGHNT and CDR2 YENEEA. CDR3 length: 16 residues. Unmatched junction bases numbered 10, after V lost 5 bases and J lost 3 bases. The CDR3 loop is CASSTQGTGVLYEQYF. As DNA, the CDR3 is TGTGCCAGCAGCACACAAGGGACAGGGGTACTCTACGAGCAGTACTTC. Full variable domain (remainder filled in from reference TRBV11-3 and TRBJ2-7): EAGVVQSPRYKIIEKKQPVAFWCNPISGHNTLYWYLQNLGQGPELLIRYENEEAVDDSQLPKDRFSAERLKGVDSTLKIQPAELGDSAVYLCASSTQGTGVLYEQYFGPGTRLTVT.

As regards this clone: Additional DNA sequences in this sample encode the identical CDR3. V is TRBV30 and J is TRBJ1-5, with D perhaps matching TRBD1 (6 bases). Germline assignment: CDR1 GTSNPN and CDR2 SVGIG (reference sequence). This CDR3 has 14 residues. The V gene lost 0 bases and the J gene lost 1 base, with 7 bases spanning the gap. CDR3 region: CAWSVQGSNQPQHF. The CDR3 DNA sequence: TGTGCCTGGAGTGTACAGGGAAGCAATCAGCCCCAGCATTTT.

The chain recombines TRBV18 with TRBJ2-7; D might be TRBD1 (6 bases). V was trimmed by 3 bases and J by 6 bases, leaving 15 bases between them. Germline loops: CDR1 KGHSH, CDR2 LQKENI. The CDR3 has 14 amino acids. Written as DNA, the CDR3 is TGTGCCAGCTCACCGAACAGGGCTGGGGCCGAGCAGTACTTC. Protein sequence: CASSPNRAGAEQYF.

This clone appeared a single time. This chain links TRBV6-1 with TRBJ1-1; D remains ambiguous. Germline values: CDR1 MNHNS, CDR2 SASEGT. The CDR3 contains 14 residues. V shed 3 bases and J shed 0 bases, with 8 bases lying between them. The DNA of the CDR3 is TGTGCCAGCAGTGACCTCCAGTTGAACACTGAAGCTTTCTTT. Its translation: CASSDLQLNTEAFF.

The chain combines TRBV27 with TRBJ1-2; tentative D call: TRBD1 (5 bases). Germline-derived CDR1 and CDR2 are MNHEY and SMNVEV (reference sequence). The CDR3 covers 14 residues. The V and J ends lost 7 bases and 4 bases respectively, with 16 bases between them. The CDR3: CASKTGGNPYGYTF. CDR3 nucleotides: TGTGCCAGCAAGACCGGGGGGAACCCCTATGGCTACACCTTC.

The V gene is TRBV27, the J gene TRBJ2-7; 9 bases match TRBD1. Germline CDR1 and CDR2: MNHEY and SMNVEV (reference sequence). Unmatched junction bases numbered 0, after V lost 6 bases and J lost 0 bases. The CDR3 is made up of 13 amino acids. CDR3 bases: TGTGCCAGCAGGGACAGGGGCTCCTACGAGCAGTACTTC. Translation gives CASRDRGSYEQYF.

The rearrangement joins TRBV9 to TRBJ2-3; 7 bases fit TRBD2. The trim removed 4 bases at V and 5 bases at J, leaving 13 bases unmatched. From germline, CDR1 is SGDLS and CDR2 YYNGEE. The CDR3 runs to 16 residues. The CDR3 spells CASSPFGGRSEDTQYF. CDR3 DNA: TGTGCCAGCAGCCCGTTTGGCGGGAGATCTGAAGATACGCAGTATTTT.

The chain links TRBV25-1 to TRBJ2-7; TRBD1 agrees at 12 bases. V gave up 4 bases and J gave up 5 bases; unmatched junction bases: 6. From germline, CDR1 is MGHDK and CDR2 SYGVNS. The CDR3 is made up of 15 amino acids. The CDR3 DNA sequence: TGTGCCAGCAGTGCAACGGGACAGGGGGCTAACGAGCAGTACTTC. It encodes CASSATGQGANEQYF.

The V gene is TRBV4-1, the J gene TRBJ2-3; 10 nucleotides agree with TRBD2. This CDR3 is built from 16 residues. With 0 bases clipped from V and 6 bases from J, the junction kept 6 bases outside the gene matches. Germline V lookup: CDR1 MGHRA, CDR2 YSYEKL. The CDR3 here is CASSQEGTSAWDTQYF. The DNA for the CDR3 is TGCGCCAGCAGCCAAGAGGGGACTAGCGCGTGGGATACGCAGTATTTT.

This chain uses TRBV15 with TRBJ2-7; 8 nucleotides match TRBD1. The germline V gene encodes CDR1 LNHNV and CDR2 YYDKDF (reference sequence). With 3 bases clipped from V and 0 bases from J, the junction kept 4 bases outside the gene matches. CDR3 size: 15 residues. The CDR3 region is CATSSSGTGSYEQYF. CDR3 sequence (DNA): TGTGCCACCAGCAGTTCCGGGACAGGCTCCTACGAGCAGTACTTC.

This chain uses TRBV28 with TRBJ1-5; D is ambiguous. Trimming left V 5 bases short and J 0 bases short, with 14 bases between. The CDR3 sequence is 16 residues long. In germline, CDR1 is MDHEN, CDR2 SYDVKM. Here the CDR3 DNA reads TGTGCCAGCAGTAGTACATCAGGAAATAGCAATCAGCCCCAGCATTTT. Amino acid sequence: CASSSTSGNSNQPQHF.

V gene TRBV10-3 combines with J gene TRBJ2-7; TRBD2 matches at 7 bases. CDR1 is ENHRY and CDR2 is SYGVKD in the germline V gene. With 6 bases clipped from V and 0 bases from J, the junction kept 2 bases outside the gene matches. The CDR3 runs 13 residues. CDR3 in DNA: TGTGCCATCAGGGGGAGGGACTCCTACGAGCAGTACTTC. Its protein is CAIRGRDSYEQYF.

The CDR3 reads CASGLAHNEQFF. The DNA for the CDR3 is TGTGCCAGCGGGCTAGCGCACAATGAGCAGTTCTTC. The chain links TRBV9 to TRBJ2-1; maybe TRBD2 (6 bases). CDR3 length: 12 residues. V was cut by 7 bases and J by 5 bases, with 10 bases left in between. The germline V gene has CDR1 SGDLS and CDR2 YYNGEE.

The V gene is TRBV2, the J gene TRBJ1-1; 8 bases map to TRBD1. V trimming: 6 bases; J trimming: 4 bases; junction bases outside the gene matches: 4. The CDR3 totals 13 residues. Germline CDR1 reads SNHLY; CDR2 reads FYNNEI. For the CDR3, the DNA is TGTGCCAGCAGAGGACAGGGCGTCACTGAAGCTTTCTTT. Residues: CASRGQGVTEAFF. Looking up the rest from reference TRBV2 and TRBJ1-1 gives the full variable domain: EPEVTQTPSHQVTQMGQEVILRCVPISNHLYFYWYRQILGQKVEFLVSFYNNEISEKSEIFDDQFSVERPDGSNFTLKIRSTKLEDSAMYFCASRGQGVTEAFFGQGTRLTVV.

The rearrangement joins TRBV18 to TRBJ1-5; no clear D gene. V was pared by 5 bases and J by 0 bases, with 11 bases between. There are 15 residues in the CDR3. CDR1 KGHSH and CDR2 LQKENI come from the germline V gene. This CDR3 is CASSATGNSNQPQHF. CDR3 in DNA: TGTGCCAGCTCAGCGACGGGAAATAGCAATCAGCCCCAGCATTTT.